The 18 T cell receptor beta chains presented below share a single source sample, sequenced in a study of blood T cell repertoires in COVID-19 (dated by TCRdb to about 2020). The library was generated by the immunoSEQ multiplex PCR assay. TCRdb took over this immuneACCESS table, retaining in-frame rearrangements with V and J assigned. Such tables are incomplete; in checked studies, under half of the missing clones stem from an unresolved V gene, and the remainder is unexplained. This sample comprises about 190,000 clones, roughly 88% of them detected only once. The ten most abundant clones make up around 5.9% of the sample. Sequencing input: peripheral blood. These receptors all come from a woman between 40 and 55 years old who had recovered from COVID-19.

The rearrangement joins TRBV12-3 or TRBV12-4 to TRBJ1-2; D perhaps matches TRBD1 (5 bases). The length of the CDR3 is 13 residues. The V end lost 6 bases, the J end lost 8 bases, and 16 bases lay between the germline ends. CDR3 nucleotide sequence: TGTGCCAGCAGCCCCGGTGGAGGGGAAGGCTACACCTTC. This gives the protein CASSPGGGEGYTF.

The chain joins TRBV3-1 (or the pseudogene TRBV3-2) to TRBJ2-7; TRBD2 agrees at 10 bases. The CDR3 loop spans 14 amino acids. The germline V gene has CDR1 LGHDT and CDR2 YNNKEL (reference sequence). Trimming cost V 7 bases and J 1 base; bases outside gene matches: 4. DNA for the CDR3: TGTGCCAGCACCGTAGCGGGAGGATCCTACGAGCAGTACTTC. Its translation: CASTVAGGSYEQYF.

The chain uses TRBV24-1 and TRBJ2-1; TRBD2 agrees at 12 bases. Unmatched junction bases numbered 6, after V lost 6 bases and J lost 13 bases. In germline, CDR1 is KGHDR, CDR2 SFDVKD. The CDR3 is 13 residues long. The CDR3 is CATSRLAGGPQFF. The CDR3 nucleotides are TGTGCCACCAGTCGGCTAGCGGGAGGGCCCCAGTTCTTC.

This sequence joins TRBV14 and TRBJ2-5; D call uncertain. In germline, CDR1 is SGHDN, CDR2 FVKESK. The CDR3 contains 13 residues. The ends were cut back, 4 bases at V and 5 bases at J, with 11 bases in the middle. CDR3: CASSPQFDETQYF. DNA for the CDR3: TGTGCCAGCAGCCCCCAGTTCGATGAGACCCAGTACTTC.

The gene calls are TRBV10-3 and TRBJ2-3; 7 bases are a match to TRBD2. J lost 3 bases, V lost 1 base, and 7 bases had no gene match. The CDR3 spans 16 residues. CDR1 is ENHRY, CDR2 SYGVKD, per germline. This chain's CDR3 is CAISELAGDGTDTQYF. In DNA form, the CDR3 reads TGTGCCATCAGTGAGTTGGCGGGAGATGGGACAGATACGCAGTATTTT.

V is TRBV5-1 and J is TRBJ2-5, with 7 nucleotides matching TRBD2. In germline, CDR1 is SGHRS, CDR2 YFSETQ. The CDR3 covers 17 residues. Trimming took 4 bases from V and 2 from J; bases not matched to a gene: 14. Here the CDR3 reads CASSPTPSGLQQETQYF. Here the CDR3 DNA reads TGCGCCAGCAGCCCCACTCCCTCGGGACTACAGCAAGAGACCCAGTACTTC.

CDR3 sequence: CASSEEQGANQPQHF. CDR3 in DNA: TGTGCCAGCAGTGAAGAACAGGGGGCCAATCAGCCCCAGCATTTT. The chain combines TRBV2 with TRBJ1-5, with TRBD1 matching 9 bases. This CDR3 is 15 amino acids long. Germline V CDR1 and CDR2: SNHLY, FYNNEI. Trimming removed 1 base from V and 3 bases from J; junction bases left unmatched: 1. Full variable domain (outside the CDR3, taken from reference TRBV2 and TRBJ1-5): EPEVTQTPSHQVTQMGQEVILRCVPISNHLYFYWYRQILGQKVEFLVSFYNNEISEKSEIFDDQFSVERPDGSNFTLKIRSTKLEDSAMYFCASSEEQGANQPQHFGDGTRLSIL.

This clone was counted between two and nine times. This sequence joins TRBV5-1 and TRBJ2-2; 8 nucleotides match TRBD1. V lost 1 base to trimming and J lost 3 bases; unmatched junction nucleotides: 2. The CDR3 runs to 15 residues. From germline, CDR1 is SGHRS and CDR2 YFSETQ. This chain's CDR3 is CASSLPGGDTGELFF. The CDR3 DNA reads as TGCGCCAGCAGCTTGCCAGGGGGCGACACCGGGGAGCTGTTTTTT.

V usage is TRBV7-8 and J usage is TRBJ1-1, with TRBD1 identical over 9 bases. Looked up from germline, CDR1 is SGHVS and CDR2 is FQNEAQ. The CDR3 spans 16 residues. After removal of 2 bases from V and 5 bases from J, the junction contained 9 bases not matched to a gene. This CDR3 is CASSLRTGTGRTEAFF. The CDR3, as DNA: TGTGCCAGCAGCTTAAGGACCGGGACAGGGCGAACTGAAGCTTTCTTT.

The CDR3 protein is CASSPVSGANVLTF. CDR3 coding DNA: TGTGCCAGCAGTCCAGTCTCTGGGGCCAACGTCCTGACTTTC. This chain uses TRBV4-2 with TRBJ2-6; D unclear. This CDR3 spans 14 amino acids. CDR1 and CDR2 from the germline V gene are LGHNA and YNFKEQ. The V end lost 6 bases, the J end lost 0 bases, and 6 bases lay between the germline ends.

V gene TRBV12-3 or TRBV12-4 combines with J gene TRBJ2-1, with TRBD1 matching 7 bases. The V segment lost 5 bases and the J segment 8 bases; nucleotides outside the gene matches: 3. This CDR3 is built from 12 residues. CDR3 loop: CASSPQGDEQFF. The DNA for the CDR3 is TGTGCCAGCAGTCCCCAGGGGGATGAGCAGTTCTTC.

This chain connects TRBV2 to TRBJ1-2; D call uncertain. The CDR3 loop spans 12 amino acids. The V gene's germline CDR1 is SNHLY and CDR2 FYNNEI. V was pared by 6 bases and J by 4 bases, with 9 bases between. The CDR3 reads CASRFKLYGYTF. The CDR3 DNA reads TGTGCCAGCAGGTTCAAGCTCTATGGCTACACCTTC.

The chain carries TRBV28 and TRBJ2-3; possibly TRBD2 for D (7 bases). Between the trimmed V and J ends, which lost 8 bases and 2 bases, there was a span of 17 bases. This CDR3 region has 15 residues. Germline CDR1 is MDHEN and CDR2 is SYDVKM. The CDR3 DNA follows: TGTGCCAGCGGGGTAGGAGGGGGGGACACAGATACGCAGTATTTT. It codes for CASGVGGGDTDTQYF.

This clone was observed once. The sample holds other DNA sequences that translate to the same CDR3. The chain carries TRBV7-9 and TRBJ1-4, with D possibly matching TRBD1 (6 bases). Trimming took 6 bases from V and 3 from J, leaving 11 bases between them. CDR3 length: 14 residues. The germline CDR1 and CDR2 sequences are SEHNR and FQNEAQ (reference sequence). CDR3 DNA: TGTGCCAGCAGTCTACAGGGATCTAATGAAAAACTGTTTTTT. It codes for CASSLQGSNEKLFF.

The gene calls are TRBV11-3 and TRBJ2-2, with TRBD2 matching 11 bases. The CDR3 spans 16 residues. Looked up from germline, CDR1 is SGHNT and CDR2 is YENEEA. J gave up 2 bases and V 3 bases, and 2 bases lay outside the gene matches. The CDR3 nucleotides are TGTGCCAGCAGCTTCCGACTAGCGGGAAACACCGGGGAGCTGTTTTTT. Translation gives CASSFRLAGNTGELFF.

The V and J genes are TRBV30 and TRBJ2-3; 9 positions agree with TRBD2. The CDR3 contains 14 residues. With 2 bases clipped from V and 6 bases from J, the junction kept 6 bases outside the gene matches. CDR1 and CDR2 (germline): GTSNPN, SVGIG (reference sequence). The CDR3 DNA follows: TGTGCCTGGAGTCAAAAGCGGGAGGTGGATACGCAGTATTTT. This translates into CAWSQKREVDTQYF.

This chain connects TRBV24-1 to TRBJ2-5; 9 bases line up with TRBD1. V lost 4 bases, J lost 4 bases, and 6 bases stayed unmatched. The CDR3 length is 15 residues. The germline V gene encodes CDR1 KGHDR and CDR2 SFDVKD. In DNA form, the CDR3 reads TGTGCCACCAGTGACAGCGCGGACAGGGGAGAGACCCAGTACTTC. The encoded protein is CATSDSADRGETQYF.

The rearrangement uses TRBV19 and TRBJ1-3, with a tentative D call TRBD1 (6 bases). Germline V lookup: CDR1 LNHDA, CDR2 SQIVND (reference sequence). The CDR3 has 17 residues. V lost 4 bases and J 2 bases, leaving 18 bases between the germline ends. CDR3 sequence (DNA): TGTGCCAGTAGTACCGCCTTGACAGGCCCAACTGGAAACACCATATATTTT. The encoded protein is CASSTALTGPTGNTIYF.